The following is a T cell receptor beta chain sequence with its context. The target antigen is unknown. The germline gives CDR1 MNHEY, CDR2 SMNVEV (reference sequence). The ends were cut back, 3 bases at V and 2 bases at J, with 10 bases in the middle. The CDR3 runs to 14 residues. These data belong to a study of cytomegalovirus exposure and HLA in healthy donors. Study-wide results and limits: V- and J-gene trimming of TCR beta was linked (in a later analysis) to a missense DCLRE1C variant. In an earlier analysis, productive rearrangement rates for most beta V segments clustered near 87% or 30%.

Researchers ran the PCR with 60 Vbeta and 13 Jbeta primers. The data were produced by immunoSEQ multiplex PCR, yet TCRdb's version contains in-frame clones alone and is incomplete. The table records approximately 190,000 clones, about 80% of them present only once. The chain recombines TRBV27 with TRBJ2-5; D might be TRBD2 (6 bases). The receptor was isolated from a woman aged 30 to 39 in good health and CMV-seropositive. The sequenced sample was PBMCs. Written as DNA, the CDR3 is TGTGCCAGCAGTTTTGGGGGGATTCAAGAGACCCAGTACTTC. It translates to CASSFGGIQETQYF.